Sequencing of this T cell receptor beta chain was carried out in a study of OX40 agonist ivuxolimab in advanced cancers. At the level of the study: A diagnosis of hepatocellular carcinoma, melanoma, renal cell or head and neck cancer was present in dose-escalation patients. General observations from the study: CD8+ T cells showed, on average, more clonal expansion than CD4+ cells. At 0.1 to 3.0 mg/kg, clonal expansion of CD4+ and CD8+ blood T cells had occurred by week 6.

With baseline, cycle 4 day 1, and cycle 7 day 1 as timepoints, blood was sampled. There are 14 residues in the CDR3. Germline V gives CDR1 SGHRS, CDR2 YFSETQ. V was shortened by 0 bases and J by 2 bases, with 8 bases between the two germline ends. This table comes from immunoSEQ multiplex PCR, and its TCRdb copy is limited to in-frame clones, with some not included. The sample includes about 73,000 clones, roughly nine tenths of them seen just once. In the case of this clone: Antigen unknown.

This chain joins TRBV5-1 and TRBJ1-2; no firm D call. The sequenced sample was CD4+ or CD8+ T cells sorted from blood, obtained in a trial of the OX40 agonist ivuxolimab. This clonotype was obtained from an adult with an advanced solid tumor such as melanoma, head and neck, liver or kidney cancer. CDR3 loop: CASSLGGGNYGYTF. CDR3 bases: TGCGCCAGCAGCTTGGGCGGTGGGAACTATGGCTACACCTTC.